This T cell receptor beta chain was sequenced during a study of T cells in Graves' hyperthyroidism and ophthalmopathy. For the study at large: Before any treatment, at initial diagnosis, peripheral blood was collected. Regarding the study as a whole: Before onset, by a median of around 6.1 months, the model predicted ophthalmopathy. Most expanded thyroid clonotypes above 0.001 also appeared in blood.

Exclusion of a patient resulted from uncontrolled infection, other autoimmune disease, pregnancy or lactation. Germline-derived CDR1 and CDR2 are SEHNR and FQNEAQ (reference sequence). With V trimmed by 11 bases and J by 5 bases, 4 bases remained unmatched. The CDR3 is made up of 11 amino acids. For this clonotype: No antigen is known for it.

Amplification of TCR beta CDR3 regions was performed using RNA transcripts as template. A set of HTBI primers served as the primers for a first-round RT-PCR of the TCR CDR3. TCRdb reprocessed the multiplex PCR reads with MiXCR, giving one entry per CDR3 protein. Among tens of thousands of distinct CDR3 sequences, approximately 50% were seen once, and the ten largest hold about 6.2%. The receptor comes from a woman aged 45 to 65 with Graves' hyperthyroidism that later progressed to Graves' ophthalmopathy. The sequenced sample consisted of blood. The chain uses TRBV7-9 and TRBJ2-7; 9 positions match TRBD2. The CDR3 is CAGSSGNEQYF. CDR3 coding DNA: TGTGCCGGATCTAGCGGGAACGAGCAGTACTTC.